The clone carrying this T cell receptor beta chain was detected only once. What it binds is not known. These data come from a study of siplizumab effects on memory and regulatory T cells. Study-wide results and limits: Treatment with siplizumab left mappable alloreactive CD4+ clones averaging roughly 70% Treg-derived, compared with about 27% in controls. Researchers could map only a minor fraction of alloreactive clones to unstimulated subsets. A major contribution to the alloresponse seemed to be made by naive T cells, which seemed more diverse than memory cells. Siplizumab brought about a significant reduction in alloreactive sequences traceable to unstimulated CD4+ memory cells.

The germline V gene has CDR1 SGHDN and CDR2 FVKESK. The CDR3 spans 13 residues. V was pared by 6 bases and J by 2 bases, with 11 bases between. Assay: immunoSEQ multiplex PCR; the TCRdb copy retains only in-frame clones and omits some. The sample has approximately 68,000 clones, about 89% seen once. Material: CD8+ T cells sorted from blood. This clonotype was sampled from a human donor in good health. V usage is TRBV14 and J usage is TRBJ2-7; no firm D call. CDR3: CASSWGKAYEQYF. The CDR3 coding sequence is TGTGCCAGCAGTTGGGGTAAGGCCTACGAGCAGTACTTC.